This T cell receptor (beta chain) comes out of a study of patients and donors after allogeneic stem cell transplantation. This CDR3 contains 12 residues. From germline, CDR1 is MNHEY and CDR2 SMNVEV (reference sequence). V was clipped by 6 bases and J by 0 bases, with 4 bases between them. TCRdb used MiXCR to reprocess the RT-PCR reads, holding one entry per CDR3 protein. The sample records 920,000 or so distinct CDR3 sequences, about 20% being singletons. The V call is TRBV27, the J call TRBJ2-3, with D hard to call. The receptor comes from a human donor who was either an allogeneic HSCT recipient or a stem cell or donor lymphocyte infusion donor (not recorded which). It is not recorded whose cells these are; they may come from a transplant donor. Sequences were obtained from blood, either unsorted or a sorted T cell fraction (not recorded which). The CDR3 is CASRVSTDTQYF. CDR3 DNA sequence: TGTGCCAGCAGGGTGAGCACAGATACGCAGTATTTT.